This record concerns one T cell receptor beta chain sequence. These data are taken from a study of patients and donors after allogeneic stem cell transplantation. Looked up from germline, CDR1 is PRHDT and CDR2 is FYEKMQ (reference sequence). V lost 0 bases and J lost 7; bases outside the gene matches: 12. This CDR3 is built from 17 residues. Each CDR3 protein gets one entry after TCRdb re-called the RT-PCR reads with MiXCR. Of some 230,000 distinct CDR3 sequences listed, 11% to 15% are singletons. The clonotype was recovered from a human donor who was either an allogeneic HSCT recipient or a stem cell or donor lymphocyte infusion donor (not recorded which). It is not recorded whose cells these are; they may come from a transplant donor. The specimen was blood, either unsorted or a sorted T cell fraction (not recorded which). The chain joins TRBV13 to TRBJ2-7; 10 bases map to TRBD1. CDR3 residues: CASSLGQAGTGVLEQYF. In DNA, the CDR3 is TGTGCCAGCAGCTTAGGCCAGGCTGGGACAGGGGTTCTGGAGCAGTACTTC. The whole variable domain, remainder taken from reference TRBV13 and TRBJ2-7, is AAGVIQSPRHLIKEKRETATLKCYPIPRHDTVYWYQQGPGQDPQFLISFYEKMQSDKGSIPDRFSAQQFSDYHSELNMSSLELGDSALYFCASSLGQAGTGVLEQYFGPGTRLTVT.